The 10 T cell receptor beta chains reported below all come from one sample, sequenced in a study of T cell changes during pregnancy in multiple sclerosis. Only in-frame clones appear in the TCRdb table, and some are missing; sequencing was by immunoSEQ multiplex PCR. The sample records roughly 60,000 clones, about 89% being singletons. Specimen: CD4+ T cells from peripheral blood mononuclear cells, collected in the first trimester of pregnancy. These receptors were taken from a female donor with multiple sclerosis, enrolled in a pregnancy study.

The chain recombines TRBV6-6 with TRBJ1-1; D is possibly TRBD1 (5 bases). The CDR3 consists of 13 residues. In germline, CDR1 is MNHNY, CDR2 SVGAGI (reference sequence). The V end lost 6 bases, the J end lost 6 bases, and 14 bases lay between the germline ends. The CDR3 nucleotides are TGTGCCAGCAGCTCGTCAGGGTGGGCTGAAGCTTTCTTT. It codes for CASSSSGWAEAFF.

The rearrangement uses TRBV7-2 and TRBJ1-1; D is unresolved. This CDR3 is built from 13 residues. CDR1 is SGHTA, CDR2 FQGNSA, per germline. V shed 5 bases and J shed 4 bases, with 11 bases lying between them. The chain's CDR3 is CASSTPVLTEAFF. CDR3 coding DNA: TGTGCCAGCAGCACCCCGGTTCTCACTGAAGCTTTCTTT.

The chain recombines TRBV7-2 with TRBJ2-7; possibly TRBD1 for D (7 bases). CDR1 is SGHTA and CDR2 is FQGNSA in the germline V gene. The CDR3 sequence is 14 residues long. The V end lost 4 bases, the J end lost 5 bases, and 15 bases lay between the germline ends. CDR3 sequence (DNA): TGTGCCAGCAGCTCTAGGACAGGAGGGCACGAGCAGTACTTC. Its translation is CASSSRTGGHEQYF.

This chain connects TRBV9 to TRBJ1-4; D might be TRBD1 (6 bases). Germline V gene data show CDR1 as SGDLS and CDR2 as YYNGEE. Trimming removed 3 bases from V and 5 bases from J, with 11 bases in between. The CDR3 covers 14 residues. CDR3 in DNA: TGTGCCAGCAGCGCCGACAGGCACAATGAAAAACTGTTTTTT. It specifies CASSADRHNEKLFF.

V usage is TRBV11-2 and J usage is TRBJ2-7, with TRBD2 as a possible D gene (6 bases). V was clipped by 6 bases and J by 3 bases, with 18 bases between them. The CDR3 consists of 15 residues. Germline V gene sequence: CDR1 SGHAT, CDR2 FQNNGV. The CDR3 region has the DNA TGTGCCAGCAGGAAATGGGGGGATGGGAGCTACGAGCAGTACTTC. This codes for CASRKWGDGSYEQYF.

V gene TRBV25-1 combines with J gene TRBJ2-2, with TRBD1 matching over 11 bases. Germline V gives CDR1 MGHDK, CDR2 SYGVNS. With 5 bases clipped from V and 4 bases from J, the junction kept 6 bases outside the gene matches. The CDR3 length is 16 residues. CDR3 in DNA: TGTGCCAGCAGTTCCTGGACAGGGGGCGGCACCGGGGAGCTGTTTTTT. Protein sequence: CASSSWTGGGTGELFF.

V gene TRBV5-1 combines with J gene TRBJ2-7; D perhaps matches TRBD1 (6 bases). Germline V gives CDR1 SGHRS, CDR2 YFSETQ. V was trimmed by 4 bases and J by 0 bases, leaving 17 bases between them. The CDR3 is 16 amino acids. CDR3 residues: CASSPRTARSSYEQYF. CDR3 DNA sequence: TGCGCCAGCAGCCCCCGGACAGCCAGGAGCTCCTACGAGCAGTACTTC. Based on the CDR3 plus reference TRBV5-1 and TRBJ2-7, the full variable domain is KAGVTQTPRYLIKTRGQQVTLSCSPISGHRSVSWYQQTPGQGLQFLFEYFSETQRNKGNFPGRFSGRQFSNSRSEMNVSTLELGDSALYLCASSPRTARSSYEQYFGPGTRLTVT.

V is TRBV7-3 and J is TRBJ2-3; 7 bases line up with TRBD2. CDR1 is SGHTA, CDR2 FQGTGA, per germline. There are 16 residues in the CDR3. V lost 2 bases and J lost 0; bases outside the gene matches: 5. The CDR3 loop is CASSLGRGESTDTQYF. CDR3 coding DNA: TGTGCCAGCAGCTTAGGACGGGGGGAAAGCACAGATACGCAGTATTTT.

This sequence joins TRBV19 and TRBJ1-5, with D hard to call. The CDR3 consists of 14 residues. Germline V gene data show CDR1 as LNHDA and CDR2 as SQIVND (reference sequence). V was clipped by 5 bases and J by 4 bases, with 12 bases between them. Written as DNA, the CDR3 is TGTGCCAGTAGTGCATCAGGTAGTAATCAGCCCCAGCATTTT. Its protein product is CASSASGSNQPQHF.

The J gene is TRBJ1-4, the V gene TRBV9; a weak D match, TRBD1 (6 bases). Looked up from germline, CDR1 is SGDLS and CDR2 is YYNGEE. The CDR3 sequence is 15 residues long. Trimming left V 2 bases short and J 10 bases short, with 18 bases between. The CDR3: CASSVGGPGTGKLFF. The CDR3 nucleotides read TGTGCCAGCAGCGTGGGGGGGCCGGGCACGGGAAAACTGTTTTTT. The full variable domain, with the rest looked up from reference TRBV9 and TRBJ1-4, is DSGVTQTPKHLITATGQRVTLRCSPRSGDLSVYWYQQSLDQGLQFLIQYYNGEERAKGNILERFSAQQFPDLHSELNLSSLELGDSALYFCASSVGGPGTGKLFFGSGTQLSVL.